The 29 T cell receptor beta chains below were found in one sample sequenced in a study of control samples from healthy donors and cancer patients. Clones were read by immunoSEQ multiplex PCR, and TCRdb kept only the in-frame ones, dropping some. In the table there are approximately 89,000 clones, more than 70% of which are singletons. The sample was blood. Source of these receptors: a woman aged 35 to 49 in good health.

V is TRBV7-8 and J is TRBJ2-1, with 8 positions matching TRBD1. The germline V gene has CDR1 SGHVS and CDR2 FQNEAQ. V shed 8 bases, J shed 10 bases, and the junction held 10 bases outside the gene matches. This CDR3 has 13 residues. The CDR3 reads CASDTGTGEEQFF. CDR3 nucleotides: TGTGCCAGCGATACCGGGACAGGAGAAGAGCAGTTCTTC.

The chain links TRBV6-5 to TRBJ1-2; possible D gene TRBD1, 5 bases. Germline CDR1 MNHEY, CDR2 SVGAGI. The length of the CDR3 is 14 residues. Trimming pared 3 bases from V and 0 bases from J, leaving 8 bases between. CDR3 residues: CASSYTTANYGYTF. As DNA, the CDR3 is TGTGCCAGCAGTTATACGACAGCTAACTATGGCTACACCTTC.

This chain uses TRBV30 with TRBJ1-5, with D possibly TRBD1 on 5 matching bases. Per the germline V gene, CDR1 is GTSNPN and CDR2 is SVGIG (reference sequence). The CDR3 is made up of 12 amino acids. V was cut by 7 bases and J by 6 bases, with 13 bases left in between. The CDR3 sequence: CASAGSAQPQHF. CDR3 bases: TGTGCCTCCGCAGGGTCCGCTCAGCCCCAGCATTTT. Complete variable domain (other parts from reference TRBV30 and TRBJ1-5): SQTIHQWPATLVQPVGSPLSLECTVEGTSNPNLYWYRQAAGRGLQLLFYSVGIGQISSEVPQNLSASRPQDRQFILSSKKLLLSDSGFYLCASAGSAQPQHFGDGTRLSIL.

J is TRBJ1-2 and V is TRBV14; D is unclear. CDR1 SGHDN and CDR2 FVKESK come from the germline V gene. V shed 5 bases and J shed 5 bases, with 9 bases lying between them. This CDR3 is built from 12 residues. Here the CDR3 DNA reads TGTGCCAGCAGCTCCGGTGGTTATGGCTACACCTTC. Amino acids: CASSSGGYGYTF. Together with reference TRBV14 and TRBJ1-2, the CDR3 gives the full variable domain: EAGVTQFPSHSVIEKGQTVTLRCDPISGHDNLYWYRRVMGKEIKFLLHFVKESKQDESGMPNNRFLAERTGGTYSTLKVQPAELEDSGVYFCASSSGGYGYTFGSGTRLTVV.

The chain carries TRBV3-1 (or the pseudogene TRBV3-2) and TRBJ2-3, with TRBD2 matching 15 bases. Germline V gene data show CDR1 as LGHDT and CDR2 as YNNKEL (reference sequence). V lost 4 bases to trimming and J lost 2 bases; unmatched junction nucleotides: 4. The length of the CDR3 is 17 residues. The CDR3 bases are TGTGCCAGCAGCCCTGGACTAGCGGGGGGGCCCACAGATACGCAGTATTTT. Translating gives CASSPGLAGGPTDTQYF.

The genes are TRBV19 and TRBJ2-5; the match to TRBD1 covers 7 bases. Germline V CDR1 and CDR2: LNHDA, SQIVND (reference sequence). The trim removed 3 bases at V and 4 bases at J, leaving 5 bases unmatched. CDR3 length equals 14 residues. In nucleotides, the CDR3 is TGTGCCAGTAGTATCGGACAGGCTGGAGAGACCCAGTACTTC. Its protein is CASSIGQAGETQYF. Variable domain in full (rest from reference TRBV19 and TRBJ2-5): DGGITQSPKYLFRKEGQNVTLSCEQNLNHDAMYWYRQDPGQGLRLIYYSQIVNDFQKGDIAEGYSVSREKKESFPLTVTSAQKNPTAFYLCASSIGQAGETQYFGPGTRLLVL.

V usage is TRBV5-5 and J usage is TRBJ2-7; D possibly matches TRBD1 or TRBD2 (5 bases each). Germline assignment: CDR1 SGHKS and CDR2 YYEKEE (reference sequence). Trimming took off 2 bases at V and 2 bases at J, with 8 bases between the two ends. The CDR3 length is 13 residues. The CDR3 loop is CASSFRDAYEQYF. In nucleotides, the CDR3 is TGTGCCAGCAGCTTTAGGGACGCCTACGAGCAGTACTTC.

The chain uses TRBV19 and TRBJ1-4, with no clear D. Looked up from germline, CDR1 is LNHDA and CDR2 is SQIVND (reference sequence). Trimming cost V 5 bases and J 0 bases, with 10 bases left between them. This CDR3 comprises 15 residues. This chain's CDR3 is CASSVQIATNEKLFF. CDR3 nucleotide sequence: TGTGCCAGTAGTGTACAGATAGCAACTAATGAAAAACTGTTTTTT.

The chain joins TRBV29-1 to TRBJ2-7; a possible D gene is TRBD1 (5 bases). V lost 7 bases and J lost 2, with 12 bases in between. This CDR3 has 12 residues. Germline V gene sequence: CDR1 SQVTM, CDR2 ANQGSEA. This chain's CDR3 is CSALGQAYEQYF. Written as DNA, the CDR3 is TGCAGCGCCCTGGGGCAGGCCTACGAGCAGTACTTC.

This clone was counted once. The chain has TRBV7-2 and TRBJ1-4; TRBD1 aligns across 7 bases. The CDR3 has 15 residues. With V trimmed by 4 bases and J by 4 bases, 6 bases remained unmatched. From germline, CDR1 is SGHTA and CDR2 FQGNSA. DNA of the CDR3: TGTGCCAGCAGCTCGGGACAGCTGATTAATGAAAAACTGTTTTTT. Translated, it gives CASSSGQLINEKLFF.

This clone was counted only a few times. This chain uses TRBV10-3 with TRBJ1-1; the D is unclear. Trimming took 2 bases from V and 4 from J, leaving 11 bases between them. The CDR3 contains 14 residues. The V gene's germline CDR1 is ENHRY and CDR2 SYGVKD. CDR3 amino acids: CAISEEGSGTEAFF. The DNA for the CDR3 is TGTGCCATCAGTGAGGAGGGATCCGGCACTGAAGCTTTCTTT.

This CDR3 is CASSQAEGTGNTIYF. The CDR3 DNA is TGCGCCAGCAGCCAAGCGGAGGGAACTGGAAACACCATATATTTT. V usage is TRBV4-3 and J usage is TRBJ1-3; D unresolved. Germline V gives CDR1 LGHNA, CDR2 YSLEER. This CDR3 is 15 amino acids long. Trimming cost V 1 base and J 2 bases, with 9 bases left between them.

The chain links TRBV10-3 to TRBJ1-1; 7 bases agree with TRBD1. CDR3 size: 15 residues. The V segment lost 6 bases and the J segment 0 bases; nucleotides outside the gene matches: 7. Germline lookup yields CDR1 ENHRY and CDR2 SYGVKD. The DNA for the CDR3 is TGTGCCATCAGCGCGGGACAGACTATGAACACTGAAGCTTTCTTT. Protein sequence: CAISAGQTMNTEAFF.

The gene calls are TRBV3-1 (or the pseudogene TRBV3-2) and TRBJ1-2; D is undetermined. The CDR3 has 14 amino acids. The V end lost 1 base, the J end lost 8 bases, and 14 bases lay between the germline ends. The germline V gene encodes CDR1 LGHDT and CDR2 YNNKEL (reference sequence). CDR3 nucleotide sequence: TGTGCCAGCAGCCAAGCATTTGAGGGAAGCGGCTACACCTTC. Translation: CASSQAFEGSGYTF.

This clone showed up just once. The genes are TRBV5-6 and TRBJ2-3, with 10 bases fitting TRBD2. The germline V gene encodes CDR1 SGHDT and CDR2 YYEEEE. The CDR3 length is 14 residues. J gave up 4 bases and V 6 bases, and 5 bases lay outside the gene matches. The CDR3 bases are TGTGCCAGCACCGAGACTAGCGGGCCAGATACGCAGTATTTT. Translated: CASTETSGPDTQYF.

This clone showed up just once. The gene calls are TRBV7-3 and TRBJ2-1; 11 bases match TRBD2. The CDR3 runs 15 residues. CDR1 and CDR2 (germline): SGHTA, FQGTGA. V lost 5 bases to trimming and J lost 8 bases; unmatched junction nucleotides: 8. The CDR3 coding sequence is TGTGCCAGCAGCCTTAGCGGGGGGGAGTTCTATGAGCAGTTCTTC. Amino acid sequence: CASSLSGGEFYEQFF.

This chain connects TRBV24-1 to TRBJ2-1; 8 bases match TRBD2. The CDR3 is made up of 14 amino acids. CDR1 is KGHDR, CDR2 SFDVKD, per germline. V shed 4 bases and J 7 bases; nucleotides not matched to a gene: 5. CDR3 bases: TGTGCCACCAGTGAAACCGGGACTAGGAATGAGCAGTTCTTC. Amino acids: CATSETGTRNEQFF.

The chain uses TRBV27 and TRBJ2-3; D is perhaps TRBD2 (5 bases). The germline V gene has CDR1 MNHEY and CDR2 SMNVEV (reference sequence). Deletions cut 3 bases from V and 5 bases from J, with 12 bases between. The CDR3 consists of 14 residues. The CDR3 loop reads CASSFRLAEDTQYF. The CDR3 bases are TGTGCCAGCAGTTTCCGGCTAGCCGAAGATACGCAGTATTTT.

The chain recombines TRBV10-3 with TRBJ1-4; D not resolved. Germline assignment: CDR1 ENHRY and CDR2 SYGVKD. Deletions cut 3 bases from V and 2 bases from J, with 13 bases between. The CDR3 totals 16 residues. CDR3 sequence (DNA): TGTGCCATCAGTGATTCCCGGAACGGGACTAATGAAAAACTGTTTTTT. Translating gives CAISDSRNGTNEKLFF.

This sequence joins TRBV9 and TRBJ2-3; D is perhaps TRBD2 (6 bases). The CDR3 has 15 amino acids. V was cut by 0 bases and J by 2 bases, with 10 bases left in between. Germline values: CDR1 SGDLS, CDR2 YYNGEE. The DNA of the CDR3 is TGTGCCAGCAGCGTAGCGGGGGAGAACACAGATACGCAGTATTTT. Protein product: CASSVAGENTDTQYF.

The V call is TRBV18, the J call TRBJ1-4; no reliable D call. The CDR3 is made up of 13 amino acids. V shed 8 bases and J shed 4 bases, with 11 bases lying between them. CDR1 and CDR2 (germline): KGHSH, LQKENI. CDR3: CASTHSVNEKLFF. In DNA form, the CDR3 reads TGTGCCAGCACTCACTCAGTTAATGAAAAACTGTTTTTT.

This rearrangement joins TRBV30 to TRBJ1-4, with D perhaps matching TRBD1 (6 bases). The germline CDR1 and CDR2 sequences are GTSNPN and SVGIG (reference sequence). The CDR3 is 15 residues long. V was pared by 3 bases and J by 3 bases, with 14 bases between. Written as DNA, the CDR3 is TGTGCCTGGAGGCGATCAGGGGCCGCTAATGAAAAACTGTTTTTT. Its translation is CAWRRSGAANEKLFF. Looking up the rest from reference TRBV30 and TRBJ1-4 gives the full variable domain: SQTIHQWPATLVQPVGSPLSLECTVEGTSNPNLYWYRQAAGRGLQLLFYSVGIGQISSEVPQNLSASRPQDRQFILSSKKLLLSDSGFYLCAWRRSGAANEKLFFGSGTQLSVL.

CDR3 DNA: TGTGCCAGTAGTATAGTCGGTTACGGGGTTCAGGAGACCCAGTACTTC. Translation gives CASSIVGYGVQETQYF. The V gene is TRBV19, the J gene TRBJ2-5, with a weak D call TRBD2 (5 bases). The CDR3 loop spans 16 amino acids. V was trimmed by 1 base and J by 5 bases, leaving 17 bases between them. Looked up from germline, CDR1 is LNHDA and CDR2 is SQIVND (reference sequence).

The chain's CDR3 is CASSYPGQSDEQYF. The CDR3 nucleotides read TGTGCCAGCAGTTACCCGGGACAGTCGGACGAGCAGTACTTC. The chain employs TRBV6-6 and TRBJ2-7, with 7 bases that match TRBD1. The CDR3 has 14 residues. Germline loops: CDR1 MNHNY, CDR2 SVGAGI (reference sequence). The J segment lost 5 bases and the V segment lost 2 bases, leaving 6 bases of the junction unmatched.

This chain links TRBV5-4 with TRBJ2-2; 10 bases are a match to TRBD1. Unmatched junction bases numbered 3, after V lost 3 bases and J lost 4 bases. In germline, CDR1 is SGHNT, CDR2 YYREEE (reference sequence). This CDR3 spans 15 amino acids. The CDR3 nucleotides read TGTGCCAGCAGCTCCGACAGGGGGCGCACCGGGGAGCTGTTTTTT. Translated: CASSSDRGRTGELFF.

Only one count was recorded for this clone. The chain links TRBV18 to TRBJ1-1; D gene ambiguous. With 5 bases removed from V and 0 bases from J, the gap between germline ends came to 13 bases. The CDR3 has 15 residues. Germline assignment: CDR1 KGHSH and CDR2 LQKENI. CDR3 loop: CASSSESAMNTEAFF. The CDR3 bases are TGTGCCAGCTCATCAGAGTCGGCGATGAACACTGAAGCTTTCTTT.

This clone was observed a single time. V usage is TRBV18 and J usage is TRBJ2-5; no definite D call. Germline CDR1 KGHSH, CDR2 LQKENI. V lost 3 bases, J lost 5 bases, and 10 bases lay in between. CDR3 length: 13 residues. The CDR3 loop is CASSPSALETQYF. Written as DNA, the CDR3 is TGTGCCAGCTCACCCTCAGCTCTGGAGACCCAGTACTTC.

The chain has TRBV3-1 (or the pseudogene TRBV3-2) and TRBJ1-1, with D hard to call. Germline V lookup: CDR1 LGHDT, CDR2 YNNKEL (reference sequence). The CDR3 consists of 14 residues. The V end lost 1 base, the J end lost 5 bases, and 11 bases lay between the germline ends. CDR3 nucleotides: TGTGCCAGCAGCCAAGGCACCTGGCGGACTGAAGCTTTCTTT. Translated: CASSQGTWRTEAFF.

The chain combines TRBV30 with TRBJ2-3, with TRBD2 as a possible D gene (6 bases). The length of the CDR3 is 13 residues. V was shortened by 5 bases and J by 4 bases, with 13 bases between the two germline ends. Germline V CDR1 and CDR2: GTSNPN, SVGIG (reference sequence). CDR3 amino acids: CAWSGGAADTQYF. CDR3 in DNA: TGTGCCTGGTCCGGCGGGGCGGCAGATACGCAGTATTTT.